Listed below are T cell receptor beta chains from one sample, sequenced in a study of blood T cells in healthy people across ages. MiXCR was run by TCRdb on the 5' RACE reads, yielding one entry per CDR3 protein. This table has fewer than 950,000 distinct CDR3 sequences, 35% to 40% appearing once. The sequenced sample was blood. Source of these receptors: a man aged 18 to 29 in good health. CDR3s include the opening cysteine and the closing phenylalanine or tryptophan. Fields, in order: V gene, D gene, J gene, clone size, CDR3 length, CDR3 protein, CDR3 DNA. The D gene is left open where the match is weak. Expanded clones are given a class, and other clones once, few, many or no size at all.

TRBV2	TRBD2	TRBJ2-3	few	18	CASRHPGLAGWSTDTQYF	TGTGCCAGCAGACACCCGGGACTAGCGGGGTGGAGCACAGATACGCAGTATTTT
TRBV12-3/TRBV12-4	-	TRBJ2-7	-	16	CASSLPGTSSYNEQYF	TGTGCCAGCAGTCTCCCCGGGACGAGCTCCTACAATGAGCAGTACTTC
TRBV12-3/TRBV12-4	-	TRBJ2-3	-	15	CASSYGDPRTDTQYF	TGTGCCAGCAGTTACGGGGACCCCCGCACAGATACGCAGTATTTT
TRBV6-6	TRBD2	TRBJ2-3	-	14	CASSERGKEDTQYF	TGTGCCAGCAGCGAGCGGGGAAAGGAAGATACGCAGTATTTT
TRBV7-2	-	TRBJ1-1	-	14	CASSSVVSDTETFF	TGTGCCAGCAGCTCAGTAGTGTCGGACACTGAAACTTTCTTT
TRBV20-1	-	TRBJ2-5	many	13	CSASRQVGETQYF	TGCAGTGCTAGCCGACAGGTTGGGGAGACCCAGTACTTC
TRBV11-2	-	TRBJ2-3	few	16	CASSNTDREGRDTQYF	TGTGCCAGCAGCAACACAGACAGGGAGGGCCGAGATACGCAGTATTTT
TRBV7-2	TRBD1	TRBJ1-2	-	12	CTSSSNRGGYTF	TGTACCAGCAGTTCGAACAGGGGGGGCTACACCTTC
TRBV20-1	-	TRBJ1-1	-	15	CSARRGDRSRTEAFF	TGCAGTGCCAGGAGGGGAGATCGGTCACGCACTGAAGCTTTCTTT
TRBV6-2/TRBV6-3	TRBD1	TRBJ1-6	once	16	CASSLTGTGPNSPLHF	TGTGCCAGCAGTCTAACCGGGACAGGGCCCAATTCACCCCTCCACTTT
TRBV27	TRBD2	TRBJ2-7	few	14	CASSMVLGGDEQYF	TGTGCCAGCTCCATGGTTTTGGGGGGGGACGAGCAGTACTTC
TRBV20-1	TRBD2	TRBJ2-5	-	14	CSARDSGAQETQYF	TGCAGTGCTAGAGATAGCGGGGCCCAAGAGACCCAGTACTTC
TRBV9	-	TRBJ1-4	few	17	CASSVEPRQSTNEKLFF	TGTGCCAGCAGCGTCGAACCCAGACAGTCAACTAATGAAAAACTGTTTTTT
TRBV20-1	TRBD1	TRBJ2-7	-	14	CSARRGLFSYEQYF	TGCAGTGCTAGGAGGGGGCTGTTCTCCTACGAGCAGTACTTC
TRBV7-2	TRBD2	TRBJ2-4	-	19	CASSLLRGAGVLAKNIQYF	TGTGCCAGCAGCTTACTGCGGGGGGCCGGGGTTTTAGCCAAAAACATTCAGTACTTC
TRBV11-1	-	TRBJ2-7	few	16	CASSLAPTGHWGEQYF	TGTGCCAGCAGCTTAGCCCCGACAGGCCACTGGGGAGAGCAGTACTTC
TRBV12-3/TRBV12-4	TRBD1	TRBJ2-5	many	15	CASSLDQGAGGTQYF	TGTGCCAGCAGTTTAGATCAGGGGGCTGGGGGGACCCAGTACTTC
TRBV4-1	-	TRBJ1-1	-	13	CASALPRGTEAFF	TGCGCCAGCGCCCTCCCTCGGGGCACTGAAGCTTTCTTT
TRBV29-1	-	TRBJ1-2	-	12	CSAPQGIGGYTF	TGCAGCGCACCACAGGGAATTGGTGGCTACACCTTC
TRBV29-1	-	TRBJ2-5	many	13	CSVDRVGQETQYF	TGCAGCGTTGATAGGGTGGGTCAAGAGACCCAGTACTTC
TRBV7-2	-	TRBJ1-2	-	13	CASPPVVGYGYTF	TGTGCCAGCCCACCGGTCGTGGGTTATGGCTACACCTTC
TRBV27	-	TRBJ2-7	many	15	CASSLGTGFPYEQYF	TGTGCCAGCAGTTTGGGGACCGGGTTCCCCTACGAGCAGTACTTC
TRBV20-1	-	TRBJ1-1	-	15	CSARVQGLIGTEAFF	TGCAGTGCTAGAGTACAGGGTTTGATCGGCACTGAAGCTTTCTTT
TRBV9	-	TRBJ2-5	few	14	CASSVAPGTGTQYF	TGTGCCAGCAGCGTAGCCCCAGGAACGGGGACCCAGTACTTC
TRBV4-2	TRBD1	TRBJ2-1	-	16	CASSQDNGQGDNEQFF	TGTGCCAGCAGCCAAGATAATGGACAGGGGGACAATGAGCAGTTCTTC
TRBV11-2	-	TRBJ2-3	many	15	CASSLERAGTDTQYF	TGTGCCAGCAGCTTAGAAAGGGCGGGCACAGATACGCAGTATTTT
TRBV9	TRBD2	TRBJ2-3	-	17	CASSVGPSGGFTDTQYF	TGTGCCAGCAGCGTAGGTCCTAGCGGGGGATTCACAGATACGCAGTATTTT
TRBV3-1	-	TRBJ2-5	-	15	CASGKGGTGGETQYF	TGTGCCAGCGGAAAAGGGGGAACTGGGGGAGAGACCCAGTACTTC
TRBV4-1	-	TRBJ1-2	few	15	CASSPGRSSGYGYTF	TGCGCCAGCAGCCCCGGGCGGAGTTCAGGCTATGGCTACACCTTC
TRBV9	TRBD2	TRBJ2-1	few	18	CASSVDGSSGGLNNEQFF	TGTGCCAGCAGCGTAGATGGATCTAGCGGGGGACTAAACAATGAGCAGTTCTTC
TRBV7-9	-	TRBJ2-2	few	15	CASSWGPSNTGELFF	TGTGCCAGCAGCTGGGGACCGTCGAACACCGGGGAGCTGTTTTTT
TRBV20-1	TRBD2	TRBJ2-3	-	15	CSARTTSGGSDTRYF	TGCAGTGCTAGGACTACTAGCGGGGGATCAGATACGCGGTATTTT
TRBV15	TRBD1	TRBJ2-3	-	15	CATSRAGQGPDTQYF	TGTGCCACCAGCAGAGCGGGACAGGGACCAGATACGCAGTATTTT
TRBV25-1	TRBD1	TRBJ2-3	once	14	CASSERDRTDTQYF	TGTGCCAGCAGTGAAAGGGACAGAACAGATACGCAGTATTTT
TRBV7-9	-	TRBJ2-3	-	14	CASSRDQTREEQYF	TGTGCCAGCAGCAGGGACCAGACTCGAGAGGAGCAGTATTTT
TRBV12-3/TRBV12-4	-	TRBJ1-4	few	13	CASSFREREKLFF	TGTGCCAGCAGTTTTAGGGAGCGAGAAAAACTGTTTTTT
TRBV2	-	TRBJ2-5	few	13	CASSVYNQETQYF	TGTGCCAGCAGTGTGTACAATCAAGAGACCCAGTACTTC
TRBV29-1	-	TRBJ2-3	-	17	CSVVLTGGRSSTDTQYF	TGCAGCGTTGTCCTGACAGGTGGGAGGTCTAGCACAGATACGCAGTATTTT
TRBV5-1	TRBD1	TRBJ2-7	-	15	CASSTGQAIQETRYF	TGCGCCAGCAGCACGGGACAGGCCATACAAGAGACCCGGTACTTC
TRBV29-1	-	TRBJ2-7	once	13	CSVESSSTYEQYF	TGCAGCGTTGAAAGTTCGAGTACCTACGAGCAGTACTTC
TRBV5-1	-	TRBJ1-2	few	12	CASRDTRYGYTF	TGCGCCAGCCGGGACACACGATATGGCTACACCTTC
TRBV4-1	-	TRBJ2-1	few	16	CASSQDEQGTYNEQFF	TGCGCCAGCAGCCAAGATGAACAGGGAACCTACAATGAGCAGTTCTTC
TRBV12-3/TRBV12-4	-	TRBJ1-6	many	14	CASSLRTLPSPLHF	TGTGCCAGCAGTTTACGGACCCTCCCCTCACCCCTCCACTTT
TRBV20-1	-	TRBJ2-7	many	14	CSAGEAGESYEQYF	TGCAGTGCGGGAGAAGCAGGAGAAAGCTACGAGCAGTACTTC
TRBV20-1	TRBD1	TRBJ1-5	-	14	CSASRQGINQPQHF	TGCAGTGCCTCAAGACAGGGGATTAATCAGCCCCAGCATTTT
TRBV6-6	TRBD1	TRBJ1-4	-	13	CASSRDRGQGLFF	TGTGCCAGCAGCCGCGACAGGGGGCAAGGGCTGTTTTTT
TRBV7-2	-	TRBJ2-3	many	16	CASSLGPPTNGDTQYF	TGTGCCAGCAGCTTAGGACCCCCTACGAATGGGGATACGCAGTATTTT
TRBV20-1	TRBD2	TRBJ2-5	-	15	CSASKREYFVETQYF	TGCAGTGCTTCAAAGCGGGAGTATTTCGTAGAGACCCAGTACTTC
TRBV6-5	-	TRBJ2-7	many	15	CASSYQPGRPYEQYF	TGTGCCAGCAGTTACCAACCGGGACGGCCCTACGAGCAGTACTTC
TRBV7-2	-	TRBJ1-1	-	15	CASSLVPGEDTEAFF	TGTGCCAGCAGCTTAGTACCAGGTGAGGACACTGAAGCTTTCTTT
TRBV7-9	-	TRBJ2-4	-	14	CASSPPGRKNIQYF	TGTGCCAGCAGCCCTCCGGGTCGAAAAAACATTCAGTACTTC
TRBV28	-	TRBJ2-4	-	13	CASSLVSTSIQYF	TGTGCCAGCAGTTTAGTCAGCACCAGCATTCAGTACTTC
TRBV12-3/TRBV12-4	TRBD1	TRBJ2-5	many	14	CASSYGTGLETQYF	TGTGCCAGCAGTTACGGGACAGGGCTAGAGACCCAGTACTTC
TRBV5-1	TRBD1	TRBJ2-1	few	15	CASSVAGTETSKQFF	TGCGCCAGCAGCGTGGCCGGGACAGAAACAAGCAAGCAGTTCTTC
TRBV20-1	-	TRBJ1-1	-	16	CSARDFLLDISTEAFF	TGCAGTGCTAGAGATTTTTTGTTGGACATTAGCACTGAAGCTTTCTTT
TRBV2	-	TRBJ2-7	-	15	CASSEERVAGNEQYF	TGTGCCAGCAGTGAAGAGAGGGTAGCTGGTAATGAGCAGTACTTC
TRBV11-2	TRBD1	TRBJ2-1	-	16	CASSQYNPGQGGWQFF	TGTGCCAGCAGCCAATATAATCCCGGACAGGGAGGATGGCAGTTCTTC